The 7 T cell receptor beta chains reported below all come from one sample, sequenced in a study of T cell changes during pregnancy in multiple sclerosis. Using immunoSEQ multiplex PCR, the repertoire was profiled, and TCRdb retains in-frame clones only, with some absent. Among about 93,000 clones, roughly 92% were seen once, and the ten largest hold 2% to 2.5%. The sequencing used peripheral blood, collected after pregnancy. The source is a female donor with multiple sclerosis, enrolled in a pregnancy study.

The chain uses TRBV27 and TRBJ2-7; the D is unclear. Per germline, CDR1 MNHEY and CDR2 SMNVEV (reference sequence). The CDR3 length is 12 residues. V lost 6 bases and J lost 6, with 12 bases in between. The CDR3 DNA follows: TGTGCCAGCAGCGTGACACCCTTCGAGCAGTACTTC. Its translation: CASSVTPFEQYF.

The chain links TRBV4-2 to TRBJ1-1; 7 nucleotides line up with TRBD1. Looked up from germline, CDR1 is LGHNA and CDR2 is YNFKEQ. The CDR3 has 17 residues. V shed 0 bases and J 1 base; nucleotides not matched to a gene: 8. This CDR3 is CASSQEGRGLGNTEAFF. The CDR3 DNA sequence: TGTGCCAGCAGCCAAGAAGGCAGGGGGTTAGGGAACACTGAAGCTTTCTTT.

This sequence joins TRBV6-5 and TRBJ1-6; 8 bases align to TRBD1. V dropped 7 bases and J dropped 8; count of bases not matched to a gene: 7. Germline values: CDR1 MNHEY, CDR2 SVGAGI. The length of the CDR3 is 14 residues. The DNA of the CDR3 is TGTGCCAGCAACATCGACAGGGGACATTCACCCCTCCACTTT. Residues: CASNIDRGHSPLHF.

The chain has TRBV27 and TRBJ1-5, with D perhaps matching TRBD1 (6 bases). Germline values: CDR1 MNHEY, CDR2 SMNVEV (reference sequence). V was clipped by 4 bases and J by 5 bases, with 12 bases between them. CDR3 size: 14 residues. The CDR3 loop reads CASSSVQGHQPQHF. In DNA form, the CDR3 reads TGTGCCAGCAGTTCGGTCCAGGGGCATCAGCCCCAGCATTTT.

CDR3 in amino acids: CASSLYLGSSEQYF. CDR3 nucleotides: TGTGCCAGCAGCTTATATCTAGGTAGCAGCGAGCAGTACTTC. The rearrangement uses TRBV13 and TRBJ2-7; D is uncertain. V lost 2 bases and J 6 bases, leaving 14 bases between the germline ends. CDR1 PRHDT and CDR2 FYEKMQ come from the germline V gene (reference sequence). CDR3 length equals 14 residues.

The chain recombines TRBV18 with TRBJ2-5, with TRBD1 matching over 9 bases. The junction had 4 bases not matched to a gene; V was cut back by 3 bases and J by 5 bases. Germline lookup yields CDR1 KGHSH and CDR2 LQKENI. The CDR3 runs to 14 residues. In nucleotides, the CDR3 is TGTGCCAGCTCACCCGTAGGACAGGGGGAGACCCAGTACTTC. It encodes CASSPVGQGETQYF.

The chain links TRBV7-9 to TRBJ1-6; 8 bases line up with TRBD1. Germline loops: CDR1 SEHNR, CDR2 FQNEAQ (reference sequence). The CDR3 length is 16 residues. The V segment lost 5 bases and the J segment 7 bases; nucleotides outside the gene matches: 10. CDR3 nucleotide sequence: TGTGCCAGCAGCGCCTCCAGGGGGCTGACAAATTCACCCCTCCACTTT. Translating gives CASSASRGLTNSPLHF.